This TCR beta chain was profiled in a study of post-analysis software for immune sequencing data. Study context: Secondary progressive, relapsing-remitting and progressive-relapsing multiple sclerosis were among the included disease courses. Findings and limits, study-wide: TRBV5-6, TRBV5-1 and TRBV20-1 belonged to a set of about 5 TRBV segments that were more frequent in patients than controls. Same-batch preparations were strongly co-clustered by F measure. The study found significantly lower normalized Chao1 diversity in multiple sclerosis patients than in controls.

V trimming: 10 bases; J trimming: 0 bases; junction bases outside the gene matches: 4. CDR1 and CDR2 (germline): ENHRY, SYGVKD. This CDR3 region has 13 residues. This clonotype showed up just once. Its antigen remains unknown. Tagging with unique molecular identifiers was a feature of the TCR beta cDNA libraries. Researchers reported 550,000 or so cDNA molecules coming from around 1 to 9.1 million T cells. MiXCR, applied by TCRdb to the PCR reads, yields one record per CDR3 protein. The sample records about 820,000 distinct CDR3 sequences, approximately 53% being singletons. The chain couples TRBV10-3 to TRBJ2-3, with TRBD2 identical over 7 bases. The TCR originated in a girl aged 5-17 years with multiple sclerosis. Sequencing input: blood. CDR3 in amino acids: CANRGESTDTQYF. The DNA for the CDR3 is TGTGCCAATCGGGGGGAGAGCACAGATACGCAGTATTTT.